The 27 T cell receptor beta chains presented below share a single source sample, sequenced in a study of T cell repertoires in cytomegalovirus infection. TCRdb used MiXCR to reprocess the reads, holding one entry per CDR3 protein. The table has some 920,000 distinct CDR3 sequences, 31% seen once; the top ten hold about an eighth. Their specific antigens are unknown. The sample here was cultured CD8+ T cells from PBMCs, taken from culture after CMV antigen stimulation. The receptors were sampled from a human donor in good health (CMV status not recorded). Some clones in this sample may be carry-over from other donors' samples.

V usage is TRBV7-8 and J usage is TRBJ1-6, with D possibly TRBD1 on 5 matching bases. The V end lost 7 bases, the J end lost 7 bases, and 17 bases lay between the germline ends. Germline CDR1 is SGHVS and CDR2 is FQNEAQ. This CDR3 is built from 15 residues. CDR3 DNA sequence: TGTGCCAGCACCACCCGACAGACGGGCAATTCACCCCTCCACTTT. It yields the protein CASTTRQTGNSPLHF.

Notes on this clonotype: Germline and junction disagree at one end, which may indicate a read error. The genes are TRBV7-1 and TRBJ2-7; TRBD1 aligns across 9 bases. TRBV7-1 is flagged as an ORF with uncertain function. The CDR3 covers 14 residues. The CDR3 protein is CANSWGTGPVGQYF. CDR3 bases: TGTGCCAACAGCTGGGGGACAGGGCCAGTAGGGCAGTACTTC.

This clonotype was recorded at least ten times. The V call is TRBV12-3 or TRBV12-4, the J call TRBJ2-1, with D unclear. The CDR3 totals 12 residues. Trimming left V 5 bases short and J 5 bases short, with 7 bases between. CDR3 coding DNA: TGTGCCAGCAGTCCAAATAACAATGAGCAGTTCTTC. This encodes CASSPNNNEQFF.

To note about this clonotype: At one end, the junction sequence differs from germline, possibly due to a read error. This sequence joins TRBV6-2 or TRBV6-3 and TRBJ1-2; D not resolved. Germline lookup yields CDR1 MNHEY and CDR2 SVGEGT. The CDR3 is 12 amino acids. The CDR3 loop reads CASSYDTFTMAF. The CDR3, as DNA: TGTGCCAGCAGTTACGACACGTTTACTATGGCCTTC.

V is TRBV2 and J is TRBJ2-3; tentatively, D is TRBD2 (6 bases). The CDR3 has 16 residues. The V gene lost 2 bases and the J gene lost 4 bases, with 16 bases spanning the gap. From germline, CDR1 is SNHLY and CDR2 FYNNEI. The CDR3 DNA reads as TGTGCCAGCAGTGAATCCACTAGCCGAGGGGCAGATACGCAGTATTTT. It is translated as CASSESTSRGADTQYF.

The genes are TRBV6-6 and TRBJ2-3, with unresolved D. The germline V and J ends were trimmed by 2 bases and 2 bases, with 8 bases remaining between them. Germline values: CDR1 MNHNY, CDR2 SVGAGI (reference sequence). The CDR3 sequence is 14 residues long. Here the CDR3 reads CASSYETVTDTQYF. The CDR3, as DNA: TGTGCCAGCAGTTACGAAACCGTCACAGATACGCAGTATTTT.

This rearrangement joins TRBV27 to TRBJ2-7; tentative D call: TRBD2 (6 bases). Per germline, CDR1 MNHEY and CDR2 SMNVEV (reference sequence). The CDR3 extends over 13 amino acids. The V and J ends lost 0 bases and 7 bases respectively, with 10 bases between them. This chain's CDR3 is CASSLSGGGEQYF. The CDR3 region has the DNA TGTGCCAGCAGTTTATCGGGGGGTGGTGAGCAGTACTTC.

This clonotype has a count of ten or more. The chain recombines TRBV7-2 with TRBJ2-7; 10 positions match TRBD2. Germline V gene lookup returns CDR1 SGHTA and CDR2 FQGNSA. CDR3 length: 16 residues. Trimming at V came to 1 base and at J to 1 base, leaving 4 bases not matched to a gene. The CDR3 loop is CASSLEASGGSYEQYV. For the CDR3, the DNA is TGTGCCAGCAGCTTAGAGGCTAGCGGGGGATCCTACGAGCAGTACGTC.

CDR3 DNA: TGTGCCAGCAGGACCAGGGGGATCACTAATGAAAAACTGTTTTTT. Protein product: CASRTRGITNEKLFF. This chain links TRBV27 with TRBJ1-4; the match to TRBD1 covers 7 bases. This CDR3 comprises 15 residues. CDR1 is MNHEY and CDR2 is SMNVEV in the germline V gene (reference sequence). V lost 6 bases to trimming and J lost 2 bases; unmatched junction nucleotides: 6. Looking up the rest from reference TRBV27 and TRBJ1-4 gives the full variable domain: EAQVTQNPRYLITVTGKKLTVTCSQNMNHEYMSWYRQDPGLGLRQIYYSMNVEVTDKGDVPEGYKVSRKEKRNFPLILESPSPNQTSLYFCASRTRGITNEKLFFGSGTQLSVL.

In its sample, this clonotype was seen a few times. The chain links TRBV28 to TRBJ2-7; D is unclear. The V and J ends lost 5 bases and 0 bases respectively, with 20 bases between them. The germline V gene encodes CDR1 MDHEN and CDR2 SYDVKM. The CDR3 runs 17 residues. The CDR3: CASSRLGDYRSSYEQYV. The DNA for the CDR3 is TGTGCCAGCAGTCGCTTAGGTGATTACCGAAGCTCCTACGAGCAGTACGTC.

This clonotype was observed a handful of times. The chain is built from TRBV15 and TRBJ2-7; TRBD1 agrees at 7 bases. CDR1 and CDR2 from the germline V gene are LNHNV and YYDKDF (reference sequence). CDR3 length: 15 amino acids. J lost 9 bases, V lost 0 bases, and 11 bases had no gene match. CDR3 region: CATSRDRDSPTRQYF. The CDR3 coding sequence is TGTGCCACCAGCAGAGATCGGGACAGCCCTACGAGGCAGTACTTC.

The chain uses TRBV6-2 or TRBV6-3 and TRBJ1-1, with D hard to call. Germline V gene sequence: CDR1 MNHEY, CDR2 SVGEGT. The CDR3 contains 14 residues. Deletions cut 10 bases from V and 3 bases from J, with 18 bases between. CDR3 protein: CAISVGDLYTEAFF. The CDR3 DNA reads TGTGCCATCTCAGTTGGGGATTTGTACACTGAAGCTTTCTTT.

The V call is TRBV5-4, the J call TRBJ2-1; D unclear. Germline V gene sequence: CDR1 SGHNT, CDR2 YYREEE (reference sequence). V gave up 9 bases and J gave up 2 bases, with 12 bases separating them. The CDR3 consists of 13 residues. The CDR3 DNA reads as TGTGCCACTTGGACCGAACCCTACAATGAGCAGTTCTTC. Translated, it gives CATWTEPYNEQFF.

The V call is TRBV6-1, the J call TRBJ1-3; no reliable D call. Germline CDR1 MNHNS, CDR2 SASEGT. Trimming cost V 2 bases and J 8 bases, with 13 bases left between them. This CDR3 has 14 residues. The CDR3 here is CASSELTAWDTIYF. In nucleotides, the CDR3 is TGTGCCAGCAGTGAATTGACTGCCTGGGACACCATATATTTT.

The genes are TRBV6-8 and TRBJ1-2, with D unresolved. Trimming removed 0 bases at V and 3 bases at J, with 8 bases between. CDR3 length equals 14 residues. The germline V gene has CDR1 MNHGY and CDR2 SAAAGT. The CDR3 here is CASSYSREYYGYTF. CDR3 DNA: TGTGCCAGCAGTTACTCTCGGGAATACTATGGCTACACCTTC.

The chain carries TRBV7-9 and TRBJ1-2, with TRBD1 matching 10 bases. V gave up 5 bases and J gave up 10 bases; unmatched junction bases: 4. Germline CDR1 is SEHNR and CDR2 is FQNEAQ (reference sequence). This CDR3 is built from 12 residues. The CDR3 nucleotides are TGTGCCAGCAGCCCCGGACAGGGGGACTACACCTTC. Residues: CASSPGQGDYTF.

The chain recombines TRBV7-6 with TRBJ2-3, with 12 bases that match TRBD1. The CDR3 has 17 residues. V lost 5 bases and J lost 3; bases outside the gene matches: 9. Germline V gene data show CDR1 as SGHVS and CDR2 as FNYEAQ. CDR3 bases: TGTGCCAGCAGCCCTACTCCGGGACAGGGGGCTACAGATACGCAGTATTTT. Translation: CASSPTPGQGATDTQYF.

This clonotype was counted many times. V is TRBV7-9 and J is TRBJ1-2; 12 bases map to TRBD1. Germline assignment: CDR1 SEHNR and CDR2 FQNEAQ (reference sequence). This CDR3 region has 14 residues. The ends lost 5 bases at V and 8 bases at J; junction bases unmatched: 6. The CDR3 sequence is CASSLGQGARGYTF. The CDR3 DNA reads as TGTGCCAGCAGCCTGGGACAGGGGGCGAGGGGCTACACCTTC.

This clonotype was seen a few times. The V gene is TRBV4-1, the J gene TRBJ2-2; 9 bases map to TRBD2. Germline CDR1 is MGHRA and CDR2 is YSYEKL. There are 17 residues in the CDR3. V lost 0 bases, J lost 5 bases, and 7 bases stayed unmatched. CDR3: CASSQDRKSGGTGELFF. The CDR3 nucleotides are TGCGCCAGCAGCCAAGATCGAAAAAGCGGGGGGACCGGGGAGCTGTTTTTT.

The chain uses TRBV10-3 and TRBJ1-2; the D is unclear. This CDR3 has 15 residues. The ends were cut back, 4 bases at V and 0 bases at J, with 12 bases in the middle. CDR1 and CDR2 from the germline V gene are ENHRY and SYGVKD. CDR3 sequence (DNA): TGTGCCATCAGTGGATCCCCTCGTGCTAACTATGGCTACACCTTC. Protein sequence: CAISGSPRANYGYTF.

This clonotype was counted only a few times. V is TRBV7-9 and J is TRBJ1-1, with 11 bases that match TRBD1. The CDR3 loop spans 13 amino acids. V lost 1 base and J lost 8; bases outside the gene matches: 0. Looked up from germline, CDR1 is SEHNR and CDR2 is FQNEAQ (reference sequence). The CDR3 loop is CASSLGDRGEAFF. The CDR3 nucleotides are TGTGCCAGCAGCTTAGGGGACAGGGGGGAAGCTTTCTTT.

On this clonotype itself: Mismatch with germline at one junction end may stem from a read error. This chain joins TRBV7-7 and TRBJ2-1; the match to TRBD2 covers 8 bases. The germline CDR1 and CDR2 sequences are SSHAT and FNYEAQ (reference sequence). The CDR3 spans 14 residues. CDR3 region: CASSSSGGYNDQFF. CDR3 nucleotides: TGTGCTAGCAGCTCCAGCGGGGGATACAATGATCAGTTCTTC.

This clonotype was seen a handful of times. The rearrangement uses TRBV6-2 or TRBV6-3 and TRBJ2-7; 7 bases are shared with TRBD2. Germline CDR1 and CDR2: MNHEY and SVGEGT. The CDR3 totals 14 residues. V shed 2 bases and J 2 bases; nucleotides not matched to a gene: 3. In DNA form, the CDR3 reads TGTGCCAGCAGTTACGGGGGGGATACCTACGAGCAGTACGTC. It specifies CASSYGGDTYEQYV.

The chain links TRBV7-9 to TRBJ1-1; 7 bases are shared with TRBD1. CDR1 and CDR2 from the germline V gene are SEHNR and FQNEAQ (reference sequence). This CDR3 has 16 residues. V was clipped by 7 bases and J by 4 bases; unmatched bases: 15. Here the CDR3 reads CASNAPGGSFSTEAFF. CDR3 sequence (DNA): TGTGCCAGCAACGCCCCAGGGGGTAGTTTTAGCACTGAAGCTTTCTTT. The full variable domain, completed using reference TRBV7-9 and TRBJ1-1, is DTGVSQNPRHKITKRGQNVTFRCDPISEHNRLYWYRQTLGQGPEFLTYFQNEAQLEKSRLLSDRFSAERPKGSFSTLEIQRTEQGDSAMYLCASNAPGGSFSTEAFFGQGTRLTVV.

The genes are TRBV6-1 and TRBJ2-3; TRBD2 matches at 16 bases. This CDR3 is built from 21 residues. CDR1 is MNHNS, CDR2 SASEGT, per germline. V lost 7 bases, J lost 5 bases, and 21 bases stayed unmatched. The CDR3 reads CASTLPLGGLAGGRKKDTQYF. DNA for the CDR3: TGTGCCAGCACTTTACCTCTGGGGGGACTAGCGGGGGGGCGAAAGAAAGATACGCAGTATTTT.

This clonotype appeared a few times. V is TRBV7-4 and J is TRBJ2-7; TRBD2 is a possible D gene (6 bases). The V end was cut by 4 bases, the J end by 3 bases, with 7 bases between. The CDR3 length is 12 residues. From germline, CDR1 is SGHVT and CDR2 SQSDAQ. DNA of the CDR3: TGTGCCAGCAGCTCGCGGGGCTACGAGCAGTACGTC. Its translation is CASSSRGYEQYV.

This clonotype was seen only a few times. The chain couples TRBV7-6 to TRBJ2-3, with a weak D call TRBD2 (6 bases). Looked up from germline, CDR1 is SGHVS and CDR2 is FNYEAQ. The CDR3 is 17 residues long. V was trimmed by 1 base and J by 2 bases, leaving 16 bases between them. This CDR3 is CASSLVGSGRSTDTQYF. CDR3 in DNA: TGTGCCAGCAGCTTAGTGGGTAGCGGTCGATCCACAGATACGCAGTATTTT.